Presented here are 8 T cell receptor beta chains from one specimen sequenced in a study of T cell changes during pregnancy in multiple sclerosis (dated by TCRdb to about 2019). Preparation of the library involved the immunoSEQ multiplex PCR assay. TCRdb re-hosts the immuneACCESS table, in-frame sequences only. Its copies lack some clones; in the studies checked, an unresolved V gene accounts for under half of them, and the cause for the rest is not known. This sample comprises roughly 40,000 clones, more than 85% of them detected only once. The top ten hold 10% to 15% of the sample. The source material was CD8+ T cells from peripheral blood mononuclear cells, sampled in the first trimester of pregnancy. All receptors come from a female donor with multiple sclerosis, enrolled in a pregnancy study.

This chain joins TRBV27 and TRBJ2-5; 10 nucleotides line up with TRBD1. Germline V gives CDR1 MNHEY, CDR2 SMNVEV (reference sequence). The CDR3 runs 16 residues. V gave up 3 bases and J gave up 5 bases; unmatched junction bases: 9. This CDR3 reads CASSFDRGRRWETQYF. In DNA, the CDR3 is TGTGCCAGCAGTTTTGACAGGGGGCGCCGGTGGGAGACCCAGTACTTC.

About this clone: At one boundary the junction diverges from the germline segment, which might be a read error. V is TRBV7-7 and J is TRBJ2-1, with D uncertain. This CDR3 contains 15 residues. Germline-derived CDR1 and CDR2 are SSHAT and FNYEAQ (reference sequence). The CDR3 DNA reads TGTGCTAGCAGCTCCGACCCCTTTTCAGGCAATGAGCAGTTCTTC. This translates into CASSSDPFSGNEQFF.

The chain carries TRBV2 and TRBJ2-7, with 9 positions matching TRBD2. The germline CDR1 and CDR2 sequences are SNHLY and FYNNEI. Germline trimming cut 10 bases from V and 2 bases from J; bases unmatched to any gene: 15. The CDR3 has 16 residues. CDR3 loop: CATLVVAGVGTYEQYF. Written as DNA, the CDR3 is TGTGCCACCTTGGTAGTAGCGGGGGTTGGAACCTACGAGCAGTACTTC.

The chain links TRBV9 to TRBJ2-7; D unresolved. The germline V gene encodes CDR1 SGDLS and CDR2 YYNGEE. The ends were cut back, 5 bases at V and 0 bases at J, with 12 bases in the middle. CDR3 length: 14 amino acids. The CDR3 region is CASSSPDGSYEQYF. The CDR3, as DNA: TGTGCCAGCAGTAGCCCCGACGGCTCCTACGAGCAGTACTTC.

This chain uses TRBV7-9 with TRBJ2-3; D remains ambiguous. V was shortened by 6 bases and J by 6 bases, with 16 bases between the two germline ends. Germline values: CDR1 SEHNR, CDR2 FQNEAQ (reference sequence). The CDR3 has 14 residues. The CDR3 sequence is CASRPTYGLDTQYF. CDR3 coding DNA: TGTGCCAGCAGGCCGACATACGGTTTGGATACGCAGTATTTT.

V usage is TRBV9 and J usage is TRBJ1-6, with TRBD1 matching 8 bases. J lost 2 bases, V lost 3 bases, and 7 bases had no gene match. CDR1 and CDR2 (germline): SGDLS, YYNGEE. The CDR3 runs 17 residues. The CDR3 is CASSEDREYAYNSPLHF. CDR3 nucleotides: TGTGCCAGCAGCGAGGACAGGGAGTACGCCTATAATTCACCCCTCCACTTT. Supplemented by reference TRBV9 and TRBJ1-6, the full variable domain reads DSGVTQTPKHLITATGQRVTLRCSPRSGDLSVYWYQQSLDQGLQFLIQYYNGEERAKGNILERFSAQQFPDLHSELNLSSLELGDSALYFCASSEDREYAYNSPLHFGNGTRLTVT.

This clone is a singleton in its sample. The V and J genes are TRBV27 and TRBJ1-1, with 7 bases aligning to TRBD1. The CDR3 spans 14 residues. In germline, CDR1 is MNHEY, CDR2 SMNVEV (reference sequence). J lost 3 bases, V lost 6 bases, and 7 bases had no gene match. CDR3 coding DNA: TGTGCCAGCAGGACAGGGCCCCGAGACACTGAAGCTTTCTTT. Amino acids: CASRTGPRDTEAFF.

This chain uses TRBV27 with TRBJ2-1, with 7 bases identical to TRBD2. The trim removed 5 bases at V and 8 bases at J, leaving 3 bases unmatched. The CDR3 sequence is 12 residues long. The V gene's germline CDR1 is MNHEY and CDR2 SMNVEV (reference sequence). The CDR3 nucleotides read TGTGCCAGCAGTCCGACTAGCTATGAGCAGTTCTTC. Translated, it gives CASSPTSYEQFF.